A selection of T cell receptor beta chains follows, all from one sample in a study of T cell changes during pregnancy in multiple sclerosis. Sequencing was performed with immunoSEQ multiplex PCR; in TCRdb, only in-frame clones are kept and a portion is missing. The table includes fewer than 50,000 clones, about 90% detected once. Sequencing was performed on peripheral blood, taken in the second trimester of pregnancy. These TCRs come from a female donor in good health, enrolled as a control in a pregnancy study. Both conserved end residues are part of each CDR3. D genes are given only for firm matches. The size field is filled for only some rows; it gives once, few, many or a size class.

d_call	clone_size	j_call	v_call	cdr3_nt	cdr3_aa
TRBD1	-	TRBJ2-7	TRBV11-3	TGTGCCAGCAGCGTCGGGACAGGCGTCTACGAGCAGTACTTC	CASSVGTGVYEQYF
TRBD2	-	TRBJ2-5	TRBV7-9	TGTGCCAGCAGCTCTTGGACTAGCGGGAACCAAGAGACCCAGTACTTC	CASSSWTSGNQETQYF
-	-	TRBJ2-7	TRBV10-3	TGTGCCATCAGTGTGGGACTTCCCAACGAGCAGTACTTC	CAISVGLPNEQYF
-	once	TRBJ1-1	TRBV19	TGTGCTAGCAAAGTCGGAGGGGCCGGGAACACTGAAGCTTTCTTT	CASKVGGAGNTEAFF
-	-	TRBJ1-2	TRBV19	TGTGCCAGTAGTATCCGAGACAGGATATTCTATGGCTACACCTTC	CASSIRDRIFYGYTF
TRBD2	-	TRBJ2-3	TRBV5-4	TGTGCCAGCAGCTCCTTGGGAGGGCGGACAGATACGCAGTATTTT	CASSSLGGRTDTQYF
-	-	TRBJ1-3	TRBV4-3	TGCGCCAGCAGCCAAGACACAGCCTTCTCTGGAAACACCATATATTTT	CASSQDTAFSGNTIYF
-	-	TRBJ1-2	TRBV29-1	TGCAGCGTTGAATACCGTAGGCAGGGGATCTATGGCTACACCTTC	CSVEYRRQGIYGYTF
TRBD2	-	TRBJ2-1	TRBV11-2	TGTGCCAGCAGCTTACTGGGGGGGAGCAATGAGCAGTTCTTC	CASSLLGGSNEQFF
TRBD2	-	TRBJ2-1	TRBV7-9	TGTGCCAGCAGGGCGGGACTAGCGGGAGGAAATGAGCAGTTCTTC	CASRAGLAGGNEQFF
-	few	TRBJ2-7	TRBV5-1	TGCGCCAGCAGCTTGTTCCTAGCGCCCGAGTACGAGCAGTACTTC	CASSLFLAPEYEQYF
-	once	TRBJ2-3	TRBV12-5	TGTGCTTCCGGCGGGGCCCTCAACACAGATACGCAGTATTTT	CASGGALNTDTQYF
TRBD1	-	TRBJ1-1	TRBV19	TGTGCCAGTAGTAAGACAGGGTTGAGCACTGAAGCTTTCTTT	CASSKTGLSTEAFF
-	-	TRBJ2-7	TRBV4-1	TGCGCCAGCAGCCAAGAACTAAATCCCTCCTACGAGCAGTACTTC	CASSQELNPSYEQYF
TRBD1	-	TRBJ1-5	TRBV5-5	TGTGCCAGCAGCTTACAGGGGGCGTCTGATCAGCCCCAGCATTTT	CASSLQGASDQPQHF
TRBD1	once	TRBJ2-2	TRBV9	TGTGCCAGCAGCGTCCGGGACAGGATTAACACCGGGGAGCTGTTTTTT	CASSVRDRINTGELFF
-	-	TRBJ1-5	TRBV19	TGTGCCAGCCGACGACAGGAAAATCAGCCCCAGCATTTT	CASRRQENQPQHF
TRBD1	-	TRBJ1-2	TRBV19	TGTGCCAGTAGTATCCCCTCGGCAGGGGGCTCCTCCTATGGCTACACCTTC	CASSIPSAGGSSYGYTF
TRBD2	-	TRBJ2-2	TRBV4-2	TGTGCCAGCAGTAAAATCCAATCCGGGACTAGCGGGAGATTCACCGGGGAGCTGTTTTTT	CASSKIQSGTSGRFTGELFF
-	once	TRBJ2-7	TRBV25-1	TGTGCCAGCAGTGGAGCCCACGAGCAGTACTTC	CASSGAHEQYF